This TCR beta chain was recovered during a study of control samples from healthy donors and cancer patients. Some clones are missing from TCRdb's copy, which holds only in-frame ones; the method was immunoSEQ multiplex PCR. This table holds about 15,000 clones, around 87% found once. Germline values: CDR1 SGHTA, CDR2 FQGNSA. CDR3 size: 15 residues. V trimming: 5 bases; J trimming: 2 bases; junction bases outside the gene matches: 6. The material sequenced was PBMCs. This receptor was obtained from a woman in her sixties or seventies with colorectal cancer. V usage is TRBV7-2 and J usage is TRBJ2-5, with 9 bases identical to TRBD2. In nucleotides, the CDR3 is TGTGCCAGCAGCGTCGCGGGGGGGGCTCAAGAGACCCAGTACTTC. This sequence encodes CASSVAGGAQETQYF.